This paragraph reports one T cell receptor (beta chain). Its specificity is not known. The genes and germline here are from mouse. The source of the sample is a study of CD8+ T cells in alopecia areata. Study information: Female C3H/HeJ recipients aged about 7-11 weeks got skin from C3H/HeJ graft donors aged roughly 6-12 months that had spontaneous alopecia. General observations from the study: Sequences from scalp samples also cover resident alphabeta T cells of normal skin. Sharing of TCRs across patients appeared less clear than in mice, possibly for HLA-related reasons. Greater clonality was observed in lesional scalp samples, especially alopecia totalis/universalis, versus normal scalp.

Pooled cells of cutaneous lymph node origin were sorted on CD4, CD8alpha, NKG2D, NKG2ACE and other markers. TCR sequencing used cDNA made by reverse transcription of extracted RNA. Measured with immunoSEQ multiplex PCR; TCRdb has only the in-frame clones, and not every one. The sample was found to contain approximately 280,000 clones, and every one recurs. The specimen sequenced was CD4+ T cells sorted from a lymph node. The sequence was obtained from a C3H/HeJ mouse with alopecia areata. Strain haplotype at MHC: H2-k.

The covered CDR3 bases are TGTGCCAGCAGCCCACCAGGGAACCAAGAC. This encodes CASSPPGNQD. The CDR3, in full, reads CASSPPGNQDTQYF. V and J are TRBV5 and TRBJ2-5; D possibly corresponds to TRBD1 (5 bases). The read falls 4 residues short of the CDR3 end, and the missing part is taken from the germline J gene. Per germline, CDR1 LGHNA and CDR2 YNLKQL (reference sequence). V was cut by 4 bases and J by 0 bases, with 8 bases left in between. CDR3 size: 14 residues.